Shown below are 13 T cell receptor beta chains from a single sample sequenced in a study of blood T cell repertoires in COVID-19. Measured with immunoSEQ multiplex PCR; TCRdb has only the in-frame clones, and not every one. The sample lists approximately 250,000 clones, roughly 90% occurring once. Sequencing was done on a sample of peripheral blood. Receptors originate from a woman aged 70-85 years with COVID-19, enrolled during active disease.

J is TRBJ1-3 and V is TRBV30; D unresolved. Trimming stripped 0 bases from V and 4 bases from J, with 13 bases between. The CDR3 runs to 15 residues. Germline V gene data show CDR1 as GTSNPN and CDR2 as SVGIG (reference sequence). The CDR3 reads CAWSVSSTTGNTIYF. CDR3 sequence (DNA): TGTGCCTGGAGTGTTTCGTCAACTACCGGAAACACCATATATTTT.

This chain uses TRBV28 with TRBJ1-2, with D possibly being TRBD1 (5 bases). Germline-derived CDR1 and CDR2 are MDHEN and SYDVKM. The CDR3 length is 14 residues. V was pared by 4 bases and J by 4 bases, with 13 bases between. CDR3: CASSSGTSGYGYTF. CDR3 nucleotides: TGTGCCAGCAGTTCTGGGACTTCGGGCTATGGCTACACCTTC.

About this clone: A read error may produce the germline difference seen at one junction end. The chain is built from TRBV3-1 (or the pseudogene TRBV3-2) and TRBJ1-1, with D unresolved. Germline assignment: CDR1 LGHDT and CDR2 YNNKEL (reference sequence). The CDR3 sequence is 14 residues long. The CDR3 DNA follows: TGTGCCAGCGGCCAAGATCACGGGGACACTGAAGCTTTCTTT. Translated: CASGQDHGDTEAFF.

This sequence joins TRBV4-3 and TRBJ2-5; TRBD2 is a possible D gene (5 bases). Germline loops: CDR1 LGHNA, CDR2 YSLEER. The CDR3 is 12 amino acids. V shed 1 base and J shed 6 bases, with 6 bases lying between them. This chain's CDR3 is CASSQGTQTQYF. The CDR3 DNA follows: TGCGCCAGCAGCCAAGGGACTCAGACCCAGTACTTC.

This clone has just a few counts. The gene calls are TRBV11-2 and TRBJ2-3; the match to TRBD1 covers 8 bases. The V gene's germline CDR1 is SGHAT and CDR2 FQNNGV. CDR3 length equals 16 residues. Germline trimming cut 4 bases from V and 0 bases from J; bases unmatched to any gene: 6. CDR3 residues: CASSSPGQVSTDTQYF. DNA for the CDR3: TGTGCCAGCAGCTCCCCGGGACAGGTTAGCACAGATACGCAGTATTTT.

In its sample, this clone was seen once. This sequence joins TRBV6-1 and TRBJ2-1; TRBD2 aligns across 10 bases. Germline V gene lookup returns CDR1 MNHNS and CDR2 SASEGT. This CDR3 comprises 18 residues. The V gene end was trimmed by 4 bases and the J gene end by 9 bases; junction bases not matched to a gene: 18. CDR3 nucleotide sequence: TGTGCCAGCAGTGGGCGACTAGCGGGTGGCACTCGTCCCAGTGAGCAGTTCTTC. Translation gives CASSGRLAGGTRPSEQFF.

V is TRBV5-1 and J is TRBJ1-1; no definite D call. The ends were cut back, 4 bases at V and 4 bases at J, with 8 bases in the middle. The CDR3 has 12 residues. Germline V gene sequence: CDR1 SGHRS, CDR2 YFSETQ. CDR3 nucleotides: TGCGCCAGCAGCCCAGACTTCACTGAAGCTTTCTTT. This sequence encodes CASSPDFTEAFF. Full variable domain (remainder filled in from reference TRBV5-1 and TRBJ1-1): KAGVTQTPRYLIKTRGQQVTLSCSPISGHRSVSWYQQTPGQGLQFLFEYFSETQRNKGNFPGRFSGRQFSNSRSEMNVSTLELGDSALYLCASSPDFTEAFFGQGTRLTVV.

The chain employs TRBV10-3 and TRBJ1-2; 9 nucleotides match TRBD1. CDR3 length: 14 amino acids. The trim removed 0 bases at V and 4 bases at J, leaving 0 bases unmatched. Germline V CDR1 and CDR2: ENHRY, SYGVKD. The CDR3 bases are TGTGCCATCAGTGAGTCGGGACAGGGCTATGGCTACACCTTC. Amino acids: CAISESGQGYGYTF.

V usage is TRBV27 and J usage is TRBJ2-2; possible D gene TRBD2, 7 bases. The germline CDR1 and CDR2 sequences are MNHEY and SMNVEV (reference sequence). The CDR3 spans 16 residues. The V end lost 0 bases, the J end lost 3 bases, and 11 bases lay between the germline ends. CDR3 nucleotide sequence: TGTGCCAGCAGTTTATCTTGGGGGGGGCACACCGGGGAGCTGTTTTTT. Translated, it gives CASSLSWGGHTGELFF.

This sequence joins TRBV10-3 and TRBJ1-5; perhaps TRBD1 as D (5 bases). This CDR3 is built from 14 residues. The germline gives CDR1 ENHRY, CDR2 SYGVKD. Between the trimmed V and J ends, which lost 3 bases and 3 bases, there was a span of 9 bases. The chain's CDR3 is CAISDSRDNQPQHF. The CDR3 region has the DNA TGTGCCATCAGTGACTCCAGGGACAATCAGCCCCAGCATTTT.

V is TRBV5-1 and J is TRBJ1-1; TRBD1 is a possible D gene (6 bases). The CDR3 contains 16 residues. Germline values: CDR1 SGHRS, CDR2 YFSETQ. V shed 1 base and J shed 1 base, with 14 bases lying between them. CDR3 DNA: TGCGCCAGCAGCTTGTTGGGGGCCCGAGGGAACACTGAAGCTTTCTTT. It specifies CASSLLGARGNTEAFF.

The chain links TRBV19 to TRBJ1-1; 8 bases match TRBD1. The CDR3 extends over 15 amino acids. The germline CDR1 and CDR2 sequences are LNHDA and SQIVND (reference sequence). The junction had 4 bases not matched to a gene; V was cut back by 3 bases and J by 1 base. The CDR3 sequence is CASSIPGQANTEAFF. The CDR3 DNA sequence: TGTGCCAGTAGTATTCCGGGACAGGCGAACACTGAAGCTTTCTTT. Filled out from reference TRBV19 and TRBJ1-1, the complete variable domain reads DGGITQSPKYLFRKEGQNVTLSCEQNLNHDAMYWYRQDPGQGLRLIYYSQIVNDFQKGDIAEGYSVSREKKESFPLTVTSAQKNPTAFYLCASSIPGQANTEAFFGQGTRLTVV.

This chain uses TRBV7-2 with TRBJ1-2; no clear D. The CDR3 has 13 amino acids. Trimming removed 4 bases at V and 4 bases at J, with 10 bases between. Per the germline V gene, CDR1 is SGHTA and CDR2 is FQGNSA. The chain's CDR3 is CASSSPGTYGYTF. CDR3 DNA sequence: TGTGCCAGCAGCTCCCCGGGTACCTATGGCTACACCTTC.